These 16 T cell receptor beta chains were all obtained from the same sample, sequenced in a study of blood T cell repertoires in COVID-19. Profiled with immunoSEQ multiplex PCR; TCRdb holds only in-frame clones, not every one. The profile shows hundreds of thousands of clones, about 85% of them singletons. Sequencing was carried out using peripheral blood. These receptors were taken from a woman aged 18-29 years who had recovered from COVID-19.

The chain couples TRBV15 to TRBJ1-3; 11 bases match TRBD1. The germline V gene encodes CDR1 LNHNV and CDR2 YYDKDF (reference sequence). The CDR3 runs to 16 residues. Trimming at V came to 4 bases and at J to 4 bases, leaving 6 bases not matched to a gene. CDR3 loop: CATSTGQGASGNTIYF. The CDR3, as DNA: TGTGCCACCAGCACCGGACAGGGGGCTTCGGGAAACACCATATATTTT. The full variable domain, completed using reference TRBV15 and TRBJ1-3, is DAMVIQNPRYQVTQFGKPVTLSCSQTLNHNVMYWYQQKSSQAPKLLFHYYDKDFNNEADTPDNFQSRRPNTSFCFLDIRSPGLGDTAMYLCATSTGQGASGNTIYFGEGSWLTVV.

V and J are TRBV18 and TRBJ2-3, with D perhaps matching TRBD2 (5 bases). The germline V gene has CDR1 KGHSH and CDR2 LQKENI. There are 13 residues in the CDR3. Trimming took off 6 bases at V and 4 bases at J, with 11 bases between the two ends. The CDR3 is CASSRTSADTQYF. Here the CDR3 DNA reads TGTGCCAGCTCCCGTACTAGTGCAGATACGCAGTATTTT.

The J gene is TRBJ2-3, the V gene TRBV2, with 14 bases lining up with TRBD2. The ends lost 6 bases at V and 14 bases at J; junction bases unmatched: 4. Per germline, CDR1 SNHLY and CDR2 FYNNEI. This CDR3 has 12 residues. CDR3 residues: CASRGLAGAWYF. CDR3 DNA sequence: TGTGCCAGCAGGGGACTAGCGGGAGCCTGGTATTTT.

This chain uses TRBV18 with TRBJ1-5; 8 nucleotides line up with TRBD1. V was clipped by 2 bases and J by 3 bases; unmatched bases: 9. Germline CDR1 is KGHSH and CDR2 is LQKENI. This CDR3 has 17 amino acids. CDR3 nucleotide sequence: TGTGCCAGCTCACCATTAGGTACAGGGGGTTTCAATCAGCCCCAGCATTTT. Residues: CASSPLGTGGFNQPQHF.

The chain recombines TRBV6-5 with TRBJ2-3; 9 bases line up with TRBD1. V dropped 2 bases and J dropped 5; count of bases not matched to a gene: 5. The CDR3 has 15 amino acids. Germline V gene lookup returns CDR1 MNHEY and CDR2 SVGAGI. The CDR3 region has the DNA TGTGCCAGCAGTTACCGACAGGGGGTCGGAGATACGCAGTATTTT. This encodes CASSYRQGVGDTQYF.

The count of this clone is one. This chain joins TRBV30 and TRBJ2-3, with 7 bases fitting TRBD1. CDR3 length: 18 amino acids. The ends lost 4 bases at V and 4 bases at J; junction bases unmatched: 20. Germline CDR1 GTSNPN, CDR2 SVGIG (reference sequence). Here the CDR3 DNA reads TGTGCCTGGACCCCCAAGGGAGCCACAGGGGATAGGGCAGATACGCAGTATTTT. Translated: CAWTPKGATGDRADTQYF.

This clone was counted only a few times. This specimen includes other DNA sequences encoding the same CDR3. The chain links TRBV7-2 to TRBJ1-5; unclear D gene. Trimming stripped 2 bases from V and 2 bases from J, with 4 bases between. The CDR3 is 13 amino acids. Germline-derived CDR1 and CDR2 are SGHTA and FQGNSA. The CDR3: CASSLQGNQPQHF. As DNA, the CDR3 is TGTGCCAGCAGCTTACAGGGCAATCAGCCCCAGCATTTT.

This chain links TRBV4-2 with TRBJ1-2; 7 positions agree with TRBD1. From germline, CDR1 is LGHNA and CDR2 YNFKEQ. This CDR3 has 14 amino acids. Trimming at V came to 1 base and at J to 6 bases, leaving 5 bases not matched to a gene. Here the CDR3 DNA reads TGTGCCAGCAGCCAAGGGGGACAGATAGATGGCTACACCTTC. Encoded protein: CASSQGGQIDGYTF.

DNA of the CDR3: TGTGCCAGCAGCCTACGTCTAGCGGGAGGTGGTAGCACCGGGGAGCTGTTTTTT. Amino acids: CASSLRLAGGGSTGELFF. This sequence joins TRBV14 and TRBJ2-2; 11 bases fit TRBD2. Germline CDR1 is SGHDN and CDR2 is FVKESK. The CDR3 length is 18 residues. Trimming cost V 4 bases and J 4 bases; bases outside gene matches: 11.

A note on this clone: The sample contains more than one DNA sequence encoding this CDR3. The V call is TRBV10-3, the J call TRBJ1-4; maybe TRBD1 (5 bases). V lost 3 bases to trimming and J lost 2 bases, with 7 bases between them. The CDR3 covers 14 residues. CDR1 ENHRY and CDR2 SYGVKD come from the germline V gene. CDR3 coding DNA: TGTGCCATCAGTGAACGGGGGACTAATGAAAAACTGTTTTTT. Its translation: CAISERGTNEKLFF.

CDR3: CASSLVPGGWDGYTF. The CDR3 region has the DNA TGCGCCAGCAGCTTGGTCCCGGGGGGCTGGGATGGCTACACCTTC. The rearrangement links TRBV5-1 to TRBJ1-2, with a possible D match to TRBD1 (6 bases). The CDR3 is 15 residues long. Germline CDR1 and CDR2: SGHRS and YFSETQ. Trimming stripped 0 bases from V and 6 bases from J, with 15 bases between.

The CDR3 loop is CASSLGTGENEQYF. The CDR3 nucleotides are TGTGCCAGCAGTTTAGGGACAGGGGAGAACGAGCAGTACTTC. The J gene is TRBJ2-7, the V gene TRBV27; 10 positions match TRBD1. Germline V gene lookup returns CDR1 MNHEY and CDR2 SMNVEV (reference sequence). V gave up 2 bases and J gave up 5 bases; unmatched junction bases: 3. This CDR3 has 14 amino acids.

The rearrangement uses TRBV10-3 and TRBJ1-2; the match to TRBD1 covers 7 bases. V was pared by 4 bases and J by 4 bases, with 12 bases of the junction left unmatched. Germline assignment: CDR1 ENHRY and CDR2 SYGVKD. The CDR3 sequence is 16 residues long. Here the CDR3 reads CAISGGTAGEFYGYTF. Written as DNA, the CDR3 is TGTGCCATCAGTGGGGGGACAGCAGGGGAATTCTATGGCTACACCTTC.

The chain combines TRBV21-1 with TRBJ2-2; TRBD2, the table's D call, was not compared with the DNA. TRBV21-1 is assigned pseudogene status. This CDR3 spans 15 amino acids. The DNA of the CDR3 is TGTGCCGGAAATTGTTCGGGAGGCAGAATCGGGGAGCTGTTTTTT. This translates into CAGNCSGGRIGELFF.

This CDR3 reads CASSRHELYEQYF. CDR3 bases: TGTGCCAGCAGCCGCCACGAGCTTTACGAGCAGTACTTC. The genes are TRBV14 and TRBJ2-7; D remains unclear. Germline lookup yields CDR1 SGHDN and CDR2 FVKESK. V was pared by 4 bases and J by 4 bases, with 11 bases between. The CDR3 is 13 residues long. The variable domain in full, with the rest retrieved from reference TRBV14 and TRBJ2-7, is EAGVTQFPSHSVIEKGQTVTLRCDPISGHDNLYWYRRVMGKEIKFLLHFVKESKQDESGMPNNRFLAERTGGTYSTLKVQPAELEDSGVYFCASSRHELYEQYFGPGTRLTVT.

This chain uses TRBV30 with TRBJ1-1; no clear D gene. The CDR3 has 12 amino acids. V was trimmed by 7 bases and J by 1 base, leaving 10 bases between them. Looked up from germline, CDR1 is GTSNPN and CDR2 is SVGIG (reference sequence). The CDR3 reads CAYSRGNTEAFF. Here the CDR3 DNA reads TGTGCCTATTCGAGAGGGAACACTGAAGCTTTCTTT.